This T cell receptor (beta chain) was identified in a study of CD8 T cells in Susac syndrome. On the study more broadly: Five or six sequenced Susac syndrome patients had clinically active disease, while fewer than 10 were in remission.

An input of about 0.5 to 1 ug of RNA was subjected to reverse transcription using random hexamers. Each CDR3 protein gets one entry after TCRdb re-called the immunoSEQ multiplex PCR reads with MiXCR. The sample contains about 85,000 distinct CDR3 sequences, around 93% of which appear only once. The sequence was collected from a human donor with Susac syndrome. Sequenced input: CD8+ T cells from PBMCs.

This CDR3 reads CATSEPGANNEQFF. The CDR3 DNA sequence: TGTGCCACCAGTGAGCCCGGGGCCAACAATGAGCAGTTCTTC. The chain is built from TRBV24-1 and TRBJ2-1, with D possibly called TRBD1 or TRBD2 (5 bases each). The germline V and J ends were trimmed by 4 bases and 5 bases, with 11 bases remaining between them. Germline V gene sequence: CDR1 KGHDR, CDR2 SFDVKD. The CDR3 runs 14 residues.